This T cell receptor (beta chain) was documented in a study of cytomegalovirus exposure and HLA in healthy donors. Among the donors, all were healthy bone marrow donors. V was clipped by 5 bases and J by 5 bases; unmatched bases: 10. This CDR3 is built from 17 residues. Germline V gives CDR1 SGHRS, CDR2 YFSETQ. It was with 60 Vbeta and 13 Jbeta primers that the PCR ran. Measured with immunoSEQ multiplex PCR; TCRdb has only the in-frame clones, and not every one. The table lists around 100,000 clones, about 61% of them singletons. This clone has a count of ten or more. This chain connects TRBV5-1 to TRBJ2-7, with TRBD2 matching over 16 bases. The clonotype was recovered from a woman in her twenties or thirties in good health and CMV-seronegative. Sequenced sample: PBMCs. CDR3 sequence (DNA): TGCGCCAGCAGGGAGCAGGGACTAGCGGGAGGGCCCAACGAGCAGTACTTC. The encoded protein is CASREQGLAGGPNEQYF.